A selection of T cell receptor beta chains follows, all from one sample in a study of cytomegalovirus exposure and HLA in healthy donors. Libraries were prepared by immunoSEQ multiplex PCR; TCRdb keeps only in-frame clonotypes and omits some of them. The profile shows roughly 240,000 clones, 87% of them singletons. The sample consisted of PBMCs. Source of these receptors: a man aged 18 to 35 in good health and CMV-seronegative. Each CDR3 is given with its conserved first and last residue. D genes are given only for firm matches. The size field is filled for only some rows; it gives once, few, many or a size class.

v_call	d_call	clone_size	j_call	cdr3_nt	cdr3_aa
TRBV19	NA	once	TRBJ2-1	TGTGCCAGTAGTATGGTGTCAGGGGATGTGAATGAGCAGTTCTTC	CASSMVSGDVNEQFF
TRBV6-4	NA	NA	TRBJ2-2	TGTGCCAGCAGCCAACAGGGTACCGGGGAGCTGTTTTTT	CASSQQGTGELFF
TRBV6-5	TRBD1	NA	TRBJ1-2	TGTGCCAGTGGGACAGCTAACTATGGCTACACCTTC	CASGTANYGYTF
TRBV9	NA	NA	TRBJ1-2	TGTGCCAGCACCGGGGTACTCTGGGACTATGGCTACACCTTC	CASTGVLWDYGYTF
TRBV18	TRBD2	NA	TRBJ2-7	TGTGCCAGCTCACCGGGCCTAGCGGGACGCGAGCAGTACTTC	CASSPGLAGREQYF
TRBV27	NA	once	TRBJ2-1	TGTGGTGCGGGATTCGGTCTTCAGTTCTTC	CGAGFGLQFF
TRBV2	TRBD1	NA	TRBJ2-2	TGTGCCAGCAGTGAAAGCCCGACAGGGGCCGGGGAGCTGTTTTTT	CASSESPTGAGELFF
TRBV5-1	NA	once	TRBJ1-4	TGCGCCAGCAGCTTGATGGAGGGCGGAGAAAAACTGTTTTTT	CASSLMEGGEKLFF
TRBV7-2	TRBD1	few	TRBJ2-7	TGTGCCAGCAGTGGGGTGGCAGAGGGACAGGGTATGTACGAGCAGTACTTC	CASSGVAEGQGMYEQYF
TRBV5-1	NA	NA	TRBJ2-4	TGCGCCAGCAGCTTGGCCCGGTGGGGTAGGAACGACAGTCAAAGCATTCAGTACTTC	CASSLARWGRNDSQSIQYF
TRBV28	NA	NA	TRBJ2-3	TGTGCCAGCAGGTCGCCCGCGGGAACCACAGATACGCAGTATTTT	CASRSPAGTTDTQYF
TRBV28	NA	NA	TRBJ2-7	TGTGCCAGCAGTCTCCGCTACGAGCAGTACTTC	CASSLRYEQYF
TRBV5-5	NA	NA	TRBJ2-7	TGTGCCAGCAGCTTGGAAGGGGGAGACGAGCAGTACTTC	CASSLEGGDEQYF
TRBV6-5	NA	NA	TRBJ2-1	TGTGCCAGTTCCCTTGACAGCTACAATGAGCAGTTCTTC	CASSLDSYNEQFF
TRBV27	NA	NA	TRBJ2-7	TGTGCCAGCAGTTTTGCAGGGAAGGCCCACGAGCAGTACTTC	CASSFAGKAHEQYF
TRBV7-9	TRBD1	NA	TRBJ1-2	TGTGCCAGCAGCTTAGGCGGGACGGGGACAGGAGGCTACACCTTC	CASSLGGTGTGGYTF
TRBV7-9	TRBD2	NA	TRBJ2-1	TGTGCCAGCAGCTTAGCGTCGGGGGGTCCTTACAATGAGCAGTTCTTC	CASSLASGGPYNEQFF
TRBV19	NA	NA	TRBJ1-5	TGTGCCAGTAGTACCCAGACAGGAGTCCCTCAGCCCCAGCATTTT	CASSTQTGVPQPQHF
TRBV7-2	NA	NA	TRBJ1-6	TGTGCCAGCAGCCTTAACGGGGGACCCTATAATTCACCCCTCCACTTT	CASSLNGGPYNSPLHF
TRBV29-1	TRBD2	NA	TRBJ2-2	TGCAGCGTGATAACTAGCGGCACTACAACCGGGGAGCTGTTTTTT	CSVITSGTTTGELFF
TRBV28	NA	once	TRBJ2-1	TGTGCCAGCGGTCGGGACATTGACAATGAGCAGTTCTTC	CASGRDIDNEQFF
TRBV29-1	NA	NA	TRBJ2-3	TGCAGCGTTGGTGGGCGTTCTAGCACAGATACGCAGTATTTT	CSVGGRSSTDTQYF
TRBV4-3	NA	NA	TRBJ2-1	TGCGCCAGCAGCCACTCGGAGGGACAGAATGAGCAGTTCTTC	CASSHSEGQNEQFF
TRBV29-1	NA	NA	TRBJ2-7	TGCAGCGTTGAAGAAGGGAAGGACTTCCGAAACGAGCAGTACTTC	CSVEEGKDFRNEQYF
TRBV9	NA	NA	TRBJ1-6	TGTGCCAGCAGCGTACAGGCAGCCAATTCACCCCTCCACTTT	CASSVQAANSPLHF